The sequence of this T cell receptor beta chain was determined in a study of blood T cells in healthy people across ages. General study points: Samples with more naive T cells showed higher observed beta diversity.

The donors, healthy Caucasians from Russia, were aged roughly 6 to 90. Details on this clonotype: The antigen is not known.

Using a J-beta primer mix together with a sample-barcoded 5' primer, a second PCR was run for roughly 7 to 12 cycles. TCRdb redid the calling of the 5' RACE reads with MiXCR, one entry per CDR3 protein. The sample lists some 850,000 distinct CDR3 sequences, roughly 25% occurring once. Germline-derived CDR1 and CDR2 are SQVTM and ANQGSEA. This CDR3 is built from 13 residues. Between the trimmed V and J ends, which lost 5 bases and 0 bases, there was a span of 8 bases. Separately, the same data were catalogued under a study of T cells of mothers and their children.

The chain recombines TRBV29-1 with TRBJ2-1; a possible D gene is TRBD1 (5 bases). This sequence originates from a boy aged 10-17 years in good health. Sequenced sample: blood. The CDR3 coding sequence is TGCAGCGTTTACAGGAGCTCCTACAATGAGCAGTTCTTC. Encoded protein: CSVYRSSYNEQFF.